This is a list of T cell receptor beta chains from one sample in a study of T cell changes during pregnancy in multiple sclerosis. Method: immunoSEQ multiplex PCR; TCRdb's copy keeps in-frame clones and lacks some. The sample lists tens of thousands of clones, 90% to 95% occurring once. The material was CD8+ T cells from peripheral blood mononuclear cells, obtained after pregnancy. These receptors were collected from a female donor with multiple sclerosis, enrolled in a pregnancy study. Each CDR3 is given with its conserved first and last residue. D genes are given only for firm matches. Size values are once, few and many counts, or a class for expanded clones, and some rows have none.

cdr3_length,d_call,j_call,v_call,clone_size,cdr3_aa,cdr3_nt
13,TRBD2,TRBJ2-7,TRBV2,NA,CASNPGRAYEQYF,TGTGCCAGCAATCCGGGGAGGGCCTACGAGCAGTACTTC
14,TRBD2,TRBJ2-1,TRBV28,NA,CASSPRTSGSEQFF,TGTGCCAGCAGCCCTAGGACTAGCGGGAGTGAGCAGTTCTTC
17,TRBD2,TRBJ2-1,TRBV29-1,once,CSIASGTSAPPFNEQFF,TGCAGCATCGCCTCCGGGACTAGTGCCCCCCCATTCAATGAGCAGTTCTTC
16,NA,TRBJ2-3,TRBV27,NA,CASSLQGIPRTDTQYF,TGTGCCAGCAGCCTACAGGGAATTCCACGCACAGATACGCAGTATTTT
14,NA,TRBJ2-1,TRBV6-5,NA,CASSWGGARNEQFF,TGTGCCAGCAGTTGGGGAGGTGCACGCAATGAGCAGTTCTTC
16,TRBD2,TRBJ2-7,TRBV6-1,NA,CASSEEGLADTYEQYF,TGTGCCAGCAGTGAAGAAGGACTAGCGGATACCTACGAGCAGTACTTC
16,TRBD1,TRBJ2-7,TRBV5-1,NA,CASSLGDRGISHEQYF,TGCGCCAGCAGCTTGGGGGACAGGGGGATTTCCCACGAGCAGTACTTC
13,TRBD1,TRBJ2-7,TRBV7-9,NA,CASLFPDRDEQYF,TGTGCCAGCCTGTTCCCAGACAGGGACGAGCAGTACTTC
17,TRBD2,TRBJ2-1,TRBV2,NA,CASSDATTSGRAQEQFF,TGTGCCAGCAGTGATGCCACGACTAGCGGGAGAGCCCAGGAGCAGTTCTTC
13,NA,TRBJ1-5,TRBV7-9,NA,CASSPGGGQPQHF,TGTGCCAGCAGCCCCGGGGGGGGTCAGCCCCAGCATTTT
17,TRBD1,TRBJ2-1,TRBV2,NA,CASSLVAVWQGADEQFF,TGTGCCAGCAGTCTTGTCGCAGTTTGGCAGGGGGCCGATGAGCAGTTCTTC
14,NA,TRBJ2-7,TRBV6-5,NA,CASHQGFGSYEQYF,TGCGCCAGTCATCAGGGTTTCGGCTCCTACGAGCAGTACTTC
14,TRBD1,TRBJ2-7,TRBV5-1,NA,CASSWTGGTYEQYF,TGCGCCAGCAGCTGGACAGGGGGCACCTACGAGCAGTACTTC
14,TRBD2,TRBJ2-2,TRBV10-3,NA,CATGLAINTGELFF,TGTGCCACGGGACTAGCGATAAACACCGGGGAGCTGTTTTTT
15,TRBD2,TRBJ2-7,TRBV4-3,NA,CASSQVAGGPYEQYF,TGCGCCAGCAGCCAAGTAGCGGGGGGGCCCTACGAGCAGTACTTC
16,TRBD2,TRBJ2-7,TRBV10-3,once,CAISSSGTSGAYEQYF,TGTGCCATCAGTTCCTCCGGGACTAGCGGCGCCTACGAGCAGTACTTC
16,TRBD2,TRBJ2-1,TRBV7-2,once,CASSLSGRGSYNEQFF,TGTGCCAGCAGCCTTAGCGGGAGAGGATCCTACAATGAGCAGTTCTTC
14,TRBD1,TRBJ2-7,TRBV19,NA,CASSPRDRAYEQYF,TGTGCCAGTAGTCCCCGGGACAGGGCCTACGAGCAGTACTTC
14,NA,TRBJ2-7,TRBV18,once,CASSRLGSSYEQYF,TGTGCCAGCTCACGTCTCGGGAGCTCCTACGAGCAGTACTTC
14,TRBD1,TRBJ2-7,TRBV2,NA,CASRRGTGGSEQYF,TGTGCCAGCAGGCGCGGGACAGGGGGCTCCGAGCAGTACTTC
16,NA,TRBJ2-3,TRBV19,NA,CASSIVFTALTDTQYF,TGTGCCAGTAGTATAGTTTTCACCGCACTCACAGATACGCAGTATTTT
17,TRBD1,TRBJ2-7,TRBV15,NA,CATSADRGSVGFYEQYF,TGTGCCACCAGCGCGGACAGGGGATCGGTTGGATTCTACGAGCAGTACTTC
15,NA,TRBJ2-1,TRBV9,NA,CASSVGTGSLDEQFF,TGTGCCAGCAGCGTAGGTACAGGGTCCTTGGATGAGCAGTTCTTC
14,TRBD1,TRBJ1-1,TRBV6-5,NA,CASSDRGLVTEAFF,TGTGCCAGCAGCGACAGGGGGTTGGTCACTGAAGCTTTCTTT
13,NA,TRBJ2-2,TRBV7-3,NA,CASSLSPNGELFF,TGTGCCAGCAGCTTATCCCCCAACGGGGAGCTGTTTTTT
14,TRBD1,TRBJ2-7,TRBV9,NA,CASSVSYRGPEQYF,TGTGCCAGCAGCGTATCGTACAGGGGTCCCGAGCAGTACTTC
16,TRBD1,TRBJ2-5,TRBV10-3,NA,CATSPGTGSTQETQYF,TGTGCCACTTCACCCGGGACAGGTTCTACACAAGAGACCCAGTACTTC
15,TRBD2,TRBJ2-7,TRBV9,NA,CASSPLAGGLYEQYF,TGTGCCAGCAGCCCCCTAGCGGGAGGACTCTACGAGCAGTACTTC
16,NA,TRBJ2-7,TRBV2,NA,CASSVSGDDSSYEQYF,TGTGCCAGCAGTGTCTCGGGGGACGATTCCTCCTACGAGCAGTACTTC
13,NA,TRBJ1-1,TRBV7-9,NA,CASVRPRDTEAFF,TGTGCCAGCGTACGCCCCAGGGACACTGAAGCTTTCTTT
16,NA,TRBJ1-4,TRBV7-2,NA,CASSLAPQGRDEKLFF,TGTGCCAGCAGCTTAGCACCCCAGGGGCGGGATGAAAAACTGTTTTTT
16,NA,TRBJ1-1,TRBV7-6,NA,CASSSSPGGRNTEAFF,TGTGCCAGCAGCTCTAGCCCTGGTGGCAGGAACACTGAAGCTTTCTTT
16,NA,TRBJ1-1,TRBV4-1,NA,CASSQVGGLLNTEAFF,TGCGCCAGCAGCCAAGTAGGAGGACTGCTGAACACTGAAGCTTTCTTT
14,TRBD1,TRBJ2-7,TRBV5-1,NA,CASSSRGQGNEQYF,TGCGCCAGCAGCTCTAGGGGACAGGGAAACGAGCAGTACTTC
16,NA,TRBJ1-2,TRBV4-3,once,CASSQDRTAYDYGYTF,TGCGCCAGCAGCCAAGATAGAACAGCCTATGACTATGGCTACACCTTC
15,TRBD2,TRBJ2-1,TRBV7-7,NA,CASSTSGGPYNEQFF,TGTGCCAGCAGTACTAGCGGGGGGCCGTACAATGAGCAGTTCTTC
13,TRBD1,TRBJ1-4,TRBV19,NA,CASRDRGSEKLFF,TGTGCCAGTAGGGACAGGGGTAGCGAAAAACTGTTTTTT
15,TRBD2,TRBJ2-7,TRBV2,NA,CASSEAVAGAHEQYF,TGTGCCAGCAGTGAAGCTGTAGCGGGAGCCCACGAGCAGTACTTC
13,NA,TRBJ1-2,TRBV7-2,NA,CASSLGTHYGYTF,TGTGCCAGCAGCTTAGGGACTCACTATGGCTACACCTTC
15,NA,TRBJ2-1,TRBV5-1,NA,CASSLLDQRIDEQFF,TGCGCCAGCAGCTTACTGGACCAGCGGATTGATGAGCAGTTCTTC
15,NA,TRBJ2-7,TRBV28,once,CASSSYIEQGYEQYF,TGTGCCAGCAGTTCGTACATCGAACAGGGATACGAGCAGTACTTC
15,TRBD1,TRBJ1-1,TRBV2,NA,CASSPDRVENTEAFF,TGTGCCAGCAGTCCGGACAGGGTGGAGAACACTGAAGCTTTCTTT
13,NA,TRBJ2-5,TRBV11-3,NA,CASSLTGKETQYF,TGTGCCAGCAGCTTAACGGGAAAGGAGACCCAGTACTTC
16,TRBD1,TRBJ2-1,TRBV5-4,NA,CASSPDGTEKYNEQFF,TGTGCCAGCAGCCCGGACGGGACAGAAAAATACAATGAGCAGTTCTTC
15,TRBD1,TRBJ1-6,TRBV9,once,CASSVGQGANSPLHF,TGTGCCAGCAGCGTCGGACAGGGGGCTAATTCACCCCTCCACTTT
14,TRBD1,TRBJ1-1,TRBV6-6,NA,CASSDNPGQREAFF,TGTGCCAGCAGTGACAATCCGGGACAGCGTGAAGCTTTCTTT
15,TRBD2,TRBJ2-1,TRBV5-1,NA,CASSLGGGPYNEQFF,TGCGCCAGCAGCTTAGGCGGGGGACCCTACAATGAGCAGTTCTTC
13,TRBD1,TRBJ2-7,TRBV11-3,NA,CASSLGDRGEQYF,TGTGCCAGCAGCTTAGGGGACAGGGGCGAGCAGTACTTC
17,TRBD1,TRBJ1-6,TRBV4-2,NA,CASSQPAPGTDNSPLHF,TGTGCCAGCAGCCAGCCAGCCCCAGGGACAGATAATTCACCCCTCCACTTT